This T cell receptor (beta chain) was obtained from a study of T cell repertoires in cytomegalovirus infection. Study at large: Evidence of both CMV infection and a matching HLA type came from public TCR beta signatures. Study results and limitations: In two of eight donors, the top clonotype was HLA-C-restricted CMV-specific.

In TCRdb, the reads were re-called with MiXCR into one record per CDR3 protein. The data contain about 120,000 distinct CDR3 sequences, 10% of them singletons. Germline assignment: CDR1 SEHNR and CDR2 FQNEAQ (reference sequence). This CDR3 has 14 amino acids. Between the trimmed V and J ends, which lost 1 base and 2 bases, there was a span of 8 bases. This clonotype was observed at least ten times. Antigen specificity is unknown. The chain links TRBV7-9 to TRBJ1-1; D gene unclear. Sequencing was done on a sample of PBMCs, sequenced either directly or after in vitro stimulation (not recorded which). The clonotype was recovered from a human donor in good health (CMV status not recorded). Some clones in this sample may be carry-over from other donors' samples. CDR3 DNA sequence: TGTGCCAGCAGCTTAGTTTCAGGAAACACTGAAGCTTTCTTT. Translated: CASSLVSGNTEAFF.